The clone carrying this TCR beta chain was recorded once. TCRdb keeps only in-frame clones here, not all; method: immunoSEQ multiplex PCR. This sample has more than 250,000 clones, with approximately 90% found just once. These data are taken from a study of blood T cell repertoires in COVID-19. About the research overall: Samples of COVID-19 (acute and convalescent) were obtained from the United States, Italy and Spain. Nucleic acid was either cDNA or gDNA, and it came from T cells, B-cell-depleted T cells, or PBMCs.

Participants were aged 18 to 89 years, lived in roughly 23 US areas, and enrolled virtually. Grouping used clinical history reported by participants in a survey and questionnaire. Per the germline V gene, CDR1 is MNHEY and CDR2 is SVGAGI. The CDR3 extends over 13 amino acids. V was shortened by 3 bases and J by 3 bases, with 8 bases between the two germline ends. The source of this sequence is a woman younger than 30 who had recovered from COVID-19. Sequenced sample: PBMCs or T cells enriched from blood (not recorded which). The genes are TRBV6-5 and TRBJ1-1; D not resolved. CDR3 in amino acids: CASSYRRYTEAFF. The CDR3 nucleotides read TGTGCCAGCAGTTATCGTCGTTACACTGAAGCTTTCTTT.